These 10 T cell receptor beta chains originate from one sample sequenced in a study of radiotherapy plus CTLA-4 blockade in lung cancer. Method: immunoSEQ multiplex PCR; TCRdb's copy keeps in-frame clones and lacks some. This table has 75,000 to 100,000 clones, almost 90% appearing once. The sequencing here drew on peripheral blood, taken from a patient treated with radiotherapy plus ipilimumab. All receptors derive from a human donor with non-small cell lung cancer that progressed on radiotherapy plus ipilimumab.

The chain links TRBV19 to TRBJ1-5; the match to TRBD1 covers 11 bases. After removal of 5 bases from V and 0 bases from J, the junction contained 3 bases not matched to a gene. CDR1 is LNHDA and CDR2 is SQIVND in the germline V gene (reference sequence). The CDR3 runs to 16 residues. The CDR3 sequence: CASSGTGGYSNQPQHF. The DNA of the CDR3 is TGTGCCAGTAGTGGGACAGGGGGGTATAGCAATCAGCCCCAGCATTTT.

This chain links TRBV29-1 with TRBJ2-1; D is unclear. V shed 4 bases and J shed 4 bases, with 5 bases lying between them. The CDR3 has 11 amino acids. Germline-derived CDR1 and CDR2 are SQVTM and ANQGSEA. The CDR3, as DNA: TGCAGCGTTGGCGCGTACAATGAGCAGTTCTTC. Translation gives CSVGAYNEQFF.

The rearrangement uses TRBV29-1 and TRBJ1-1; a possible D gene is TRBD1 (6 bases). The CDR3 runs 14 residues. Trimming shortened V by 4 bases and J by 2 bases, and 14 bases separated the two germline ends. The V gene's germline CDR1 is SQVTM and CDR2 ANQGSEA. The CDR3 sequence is CSVVGGQLNTEAFF. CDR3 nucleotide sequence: TGCAGCGTTGTGGGGGGGCAGTTAAACACTGAAGCTTTCTTT. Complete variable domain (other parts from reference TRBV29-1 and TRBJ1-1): SAVISQKPSRDICQRGTSLTIQCQVDSQVTMMFWYRQQPGQSLTLIATANQGSEATYESGFVIDKFPISRPNLTFSTLTVSNMSPEDSSIYLCSVVGGQLNTEAFFGQGTRLTVV.

In DNA form, the CDR3 reads TGTGCCAGTAGACCAGACGGCCCCTCTGGGGCCAACGTCCTGACTTTC. Encoded protein: CASRPDGPSGANVLTF. The rearrangement joins TRBV19 to TRBJ2-6; D remains unclear. Trimming removed 6 bases at V and 0 bases at J, with 12 bases between. This CDR3 is built from 16 residues. The germline CDR1 and CDR2 sequences are LNHDA and SQIVND (reference sequence).

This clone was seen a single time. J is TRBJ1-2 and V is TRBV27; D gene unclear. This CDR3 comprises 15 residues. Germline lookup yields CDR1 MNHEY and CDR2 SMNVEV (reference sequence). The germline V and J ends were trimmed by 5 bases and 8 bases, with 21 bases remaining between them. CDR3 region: CASSPRPLSIDGYTF. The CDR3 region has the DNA TGTGCCAGCAGTCCAAGACCGCTTTCCATTGACGGCTACACCTTC.

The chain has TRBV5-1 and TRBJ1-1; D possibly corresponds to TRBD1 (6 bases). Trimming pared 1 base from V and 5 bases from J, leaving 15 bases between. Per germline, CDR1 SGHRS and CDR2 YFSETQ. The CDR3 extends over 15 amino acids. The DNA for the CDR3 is TGCGCCAGCAGCTTGCAGGCAGGGGAGGGTACTGAAGCTTTCTTT. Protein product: CASSLQAGEGTEAFF.

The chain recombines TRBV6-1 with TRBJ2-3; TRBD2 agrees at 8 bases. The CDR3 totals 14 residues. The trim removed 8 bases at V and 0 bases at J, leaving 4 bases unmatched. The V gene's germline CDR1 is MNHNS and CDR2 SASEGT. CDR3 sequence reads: CASGLAASTDTQYF. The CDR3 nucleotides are TGTGCCAGCGGACTAGCTGCTAGCACAGATACGCAGTATTTT.

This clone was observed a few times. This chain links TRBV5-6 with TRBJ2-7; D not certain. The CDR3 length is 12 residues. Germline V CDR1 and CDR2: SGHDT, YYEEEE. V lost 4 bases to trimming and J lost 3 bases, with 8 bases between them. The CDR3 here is CASSQNRYEQYF. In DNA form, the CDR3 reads TGTGCCAGCAGCCAGAACCGCTACGAGCAGTACTTC. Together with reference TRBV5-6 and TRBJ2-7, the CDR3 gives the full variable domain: DAGVTQSPTHLIKTRGQQVTLRCSPKSGHDTVSWYQQALGQGPQFIFQYYEEEERQRGNFPDRFSGHQFPNYSSELNVNALLLGDSALYLCASSQNRYEQYFGPGTRLTVT.

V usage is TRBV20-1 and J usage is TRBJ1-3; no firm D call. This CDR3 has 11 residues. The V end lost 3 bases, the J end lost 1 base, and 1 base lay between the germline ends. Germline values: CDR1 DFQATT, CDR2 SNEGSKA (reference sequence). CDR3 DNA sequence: TGCAGTGCTAGTTCTGGAAACACCATATATTTT. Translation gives CSASSGNTIYF.

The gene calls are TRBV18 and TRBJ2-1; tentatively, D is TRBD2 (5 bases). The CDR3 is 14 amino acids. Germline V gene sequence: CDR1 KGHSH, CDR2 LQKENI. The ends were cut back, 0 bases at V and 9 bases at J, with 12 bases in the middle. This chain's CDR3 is CASSPPEGLGEQFF. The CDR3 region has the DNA TGTGCCAGCTCACCACCTGAGGGCCTGGGTGAGCAGTTCTTC.